One sample yielded the 32 T cell receptor beta chains listed below, sequenced in a study of cytomegalovirus exposure and HLA in healthy donors. The protocol was immunoSEQ multiplex PCR, while the TCRdb copy is restricted to in-frame clones and leaves out a portion. Found here are some 130,000 clones, roughly 79% of them singletons; the top ten hold 25% to 30%. Sequenced sample: PBMCs. The receptors shown here come from a man under 40 in good health and CMV-seropositive.

V is TRBV7-2 and J is TRBJ1-2; the D gene is possibly TRBD1 (5 bases). Germline lookup yields CDR1 SGHTA and CDR2 FQGNSA. Trimming removed 5 bases at V and 7 bases at J, with 17 bases between. This CDR3 is built from 14 residues. In nucleotides, the CDR3 is TGTGCCAGCAGCCCAGTCAGGGTAGAGCTTGGCTACACCTTC. Translated, it gives CASSPVRVELGYTF.

Written as DNA, the CDR3 is TGTGCCAGCTCAGACGCCGGGGCTGGAAACACCATATATTTT. Amino acid sequence: CASSDAGAGNTIYF. V usage is TRBV18 and J usage is TRBJ1-3, with D unclear. The CDR3 length is 14 residues. Trimming stripped 5 bases from V and 2 bases from J, with 10 bases between. The germline gives CDR1 KGHSH, CDR2 LQKENI. The full variable domain, its missing parts supplied by reference TRBV18 and TRBJ1-3, is NAGVMQNPRHLVRRRGQEARLRCSPMKGHSHVYWYRQLPEEGLKFMVYLQKENIIDESGMPKERFSAEFPKEGPSILRIQQVVRGDSAAYFCASSDAGAGNTIYFGEGSWLTVV.

This chain joins TRBV5-1 and TRBJ1-2; the match to TRBD1 covers 10 bases. Germline trimming cut 4 bases from V and 5 bases from J; bases unmatched to any gene: 2. This CDR3 is 13 amino acids long. CDR1 is SGHRS and CDR2 is YFSETQ in the germline V gene. The CDR3 nucleotides read TGCGCCAGCAGCCCGGGACAGGGGTATGGCTACACCTTC. Translation gives CASSPGQGYGYTF.

This chain uses TRBV11-2 with TRBJ2-7; possibly TRBD2 for D (6 bases). In germline, CDR1 is SGHAT, CDR2 FQNNGV. There are 17 residues in the CDR3. V was trimmed by 2 bases and J by 0 bases, leaving 17 bases between them. The CDR3 region is CASSLPAGVGGSYEQYF. CDR3 nucleotides: TGTGCCAGCAGCTTACCGGCCGGAGTGGGGGGCTCCTACGAGCAGTACTTC.

The rearrangement joins TRBV19 to TRBJ1-2; 8 bases fit TRBD1. Trimming cost V 9 bases and J 5 bases; bases outside gene matches: 17. This CDR3 contains 16 residues. Germline V gene data show CDR1 as LNHDA and CDR2 as SQIVND (reference sequence). CDR3 in amino acids: CASRAPDRVTLYGYTF. The DNA of the CDR3 is TGTGCCAGCCGAGCCCCGGACAGGGTAACGCTTTATGGCTACACCTTC.

The chain recombines TRBV9 with TRBJ2-1; 13 nucleotides line up with TRBD2. CDR1 is SGDLS and CDR2 is YYNGEE in the germline V gene. The CDR3 spans 15 residues. Trimming took 3 bases from V and 9 from J; bases not matched to a gene: 6. CDR3 protein: CASSGGTSGIGEQFF. Here the CDR3 DNA reads TGTGCCAGCAGCGGGGGGACTAGCGGGATAGGTGAGCAGTTCTTC.

This clone was recorded once. The rearrangement links TRBV9 to TRBJ2-7; weak D call: TRBD1 (5 bases). Trimming pared 0 bases from V and 2 bases from J, leaving 12 bases between. This CDR3 has 15 residues. Looked up from germline, CDR1 is SGDLS and CDR2 is YYNGEE. The CDR3 sequence: CASSVEQGLTYEQYF. In nucleotides, the CDR3 is TGTGCCAGCAGCGTAGAGCAGGGCCTCACCTACGAGCAGTACTTC.

The V call is TRBV4-1, the J call TRBJ2-7; tentative D call: TRBD1 (6 bases). This CDR3 is 16 amino acids long. Germline values: CDR1 MGHRA, CDR2 YSYEKL. Trimming took off 0 bases at V and 3 bases at J, with 15 bases between the two ends. This CDR3 is CASSQDSAGVGYEQYF. The CDR3 region has the DNA TGCGCCAGCAGCCAAGATTCCGCAGGGGTAGGCTACGAGCAGTACTTC.

This chain uses TRBV9 with TRBJ2-5; 8 bases are shared with TRBD2. This CDR3 comprises 16 residues. CDR1 and CDR2 (germline): SGDLS, YYNGEE. With 3 bases clipped from V and 2 bases from J, the junction kept 9 bases outside the gene matches. The CDR3 DNA sequence: TGTGCCAGCAGCGGGGGGGAGCGGGGGTCTCAAGAGACCCAGTACTTC. Residues: CASSGGERGSQETQYF.

This clone was seen only a few times. The chain carries TRBV4-2 and TRBJ2-7; D call uncertain. The CDR3 consists of 16 residues. The germline V gene has CDR1 LGHNA and CDR2 YNFKEQ. V lost 2 bases and J lost 0, with 14 bases in between. CDR3 sequence: CASSQSRYSSSYEQYF. For the CDR3, the DNA is TGTGCCAGCAGCCAATCAAGGTACTCTAGCTCCTACGAGCAGTACTTC.

The chain is built from TRBV29-1 and TRBJ2-1; D perhaps matches TRBD2 (5 bases). The CDR3 spans 16 residues. V was shortened by 4 bases and J by 0 bases, with 16 bases between the two germline ends. Germline V gene data show CDR1 as SQVTM and CDR2 as ANQGSEA. CDR3: CSVAEDFPSSYNEQFF. DNA for the CDR3: TGCAGCGTTGCTGAGGACTTTCCGAGCTCCTACAATGAGCAGTTCTTC.

The V gene is TRBV10-3, the J gene TRBJ2-7, with 10 bases identical to TRBD1. CDR1 and CDR2 (germline): ENHRY, SYGVKD. The CDR3 runs 16 residues. Trimming cost V 6 bases and J 2 bases; bases outside gene matches: 10. CDR3 amino acids: CAISHGTGVGTYEQYF. The CDR3 DNA is TGTGCCATCAGCCACGGGACAGGGGTTGGCACCTACGAGCAGTACTTC.

This clone was counted only a few times. The V call is TRBV5-1, the J call TRBJ1-1; 7 bases align to TRBD1. The CDR3 has 13 amino acids. CDR1 SGHRS and CDR2 YFSETQ come from the germline V gene. V dropped 4 bases and J dropped 5; count of bases not matched to a gene: 5. As DNA, the CDR3 is TGCGCCAGCAGCCTCACAGGGGTGACTGAAGCTTTCTTT. As protein: CASSLTGVTEAFF. Based on the CDR3 plus reference TRBV5-1 and TRBJ1-1, the full variable domain is KAGVTQTPRYLIKTRGQQVTLSCSPISGHRSVSWYQQTPGQGLQFLFEYFSETQRNKGNFPGRFSGRQFSNSRSEMNVSTLELGDSALYLCASSLTGVTEAFFGQGTRLTVV.

The V and J genes are TRBV9 and TRBJ2-2, with 9 bases that match TRBD1. The CDR3 has 18 amino acids. The ends lost 0 bases at V and 6 bases at J; junction bases unmatched: 12. CDR1 and CDR2 (germline): SGDLS, YYNGEE. CDR3: CASSVGSPGTGSPGELFF. Written as DNA, the CDR3 is TGTGCCAGCAGCGTAGGTAGCCCCGGGACAGGGAGTCCCGGGGAGCTGTTTTTT.

In the case of this clone: Other DNA sequences in the same sample also yield this CDR3. J is TRBJ2-5 and V is TRBV7-6; 15 bases agree with TRBD2. J gave up 2 bases and V 5 bases, and 3 bases lay outside the gene matches. Germline assignment: CDR1 SGHVS and CDR2 FNYEAQ. This CDR3 has 16 amino acids. The CDR3 DNA is TGTGCCAGCAGCCCTGGACTAGCGGGGGGGCAAGAGACCCAGTACTTC. Its translation is CASSPGLAGGQETQYF. Together with reference TRBV7-6 and TRBJ2-5, the CDR3 gives the full variable domain: GAGVSQSPRYKVTKRGQDVALRCDPISGHVSLYWYRQALGQGPEFLTYFNYEAQQDKSGLPNDRFSAERPEGSISTLTIQRTEQRDSAMYRCASSPGLAGGQETQYFGPGTRLLVL.

The rearrangement uses TRBV10-1 and TRBJ2-1, with D perhaps matching TRBD1 (6 bases). CDR3 size: 14 residues. V dropped 5 bases and J dropped 8 bases, with 16 bases sitting between them. The germline gives CDR1 WNHNN, CDR2 SYGVQD (reference sequence). This chain's CDR3 is CASSSGQLIHEQFF. CDR3 in DNA: TGCGCCAGCAGTTCCGGACAGTTGATCCATGAGCAGTTCTTC.

The chain couples TRBV2 to TRBJ2-2; 7 nucleotides line up with TRBD1. V was clipped by 9 bases and J by 0 bases; unmatched bases: 4. CDR3 length equals 14 residues. CDR1 SNHLY and CDR2 FYNNEI come from the germline V gene. CDR3 nucleotide sequence: TGTGCCAGTGGGACAGCCCCGAACACCGGGGAGCTGTTTTTT. It specifies CASGTAPNTGELFF.

The chain is built from TRBV5-6 and TRBJ1-2; 10 nucleotides line up with TRBD1. The ends lost 4 bases at V and 4 bases at J; junction bases unmatched: 7. The germline V gene encodes CDR1 SGHDT and CDR2 YYEEEE. The CDR3 runs 15 residues. CDR3 nucleotide sequence: TGTGCCAGCAGCCCCGGGACAGGGGATCCCTATGGCTACACCTTC. Its protein product is CASSPGTGDPYGYTF.

This clone was found a few times. The chain uses TRBV7-9 and TRBJ2-2; TRBD2 agrees at 12 bases. The CDR3 consists of 16 residues. J lost 4 bases, V lost 1 base, and 1 base had no gene match. Per germline, CDR1 SEHNR and CDR2 FQNEAQ (reference sequence). CDR3: CASSLGLAGVTGELFF. CDR3 DNA sequence: TGTGCCAGCAGCTTAGGACTAGCGGGAGTCACCGGGGAGCTGTTTTTT.

The rearrangement joins TRBV29-1 to TRBJ2-3, with TRBD2 matching 13 bases. This CDR3 comprises 16 residues. The V gene end was trimmed by 1 base and the J gene end by 0 bases; junction bases not matched to a gene: 1. Germline CDR1 is SQVTM and CDR2 is ANQGSEA. The CDR3: CSVEVGLAGSTDTQYF. In DNA, the CDR3 is TGCAGCGTTGAAGTGGGACTAGCGGGGAGCACAGATACGCAGTATTTT.

This chain links TRBV19 with TRBJ2-2, with D unclear. Looked up from germline, CDR1 is LNHDA and CDR2 is SQIVND (reference sequence). Trimming shortened V by 5 bases and J by 4 bases, and 11 bases separated the two germline ends. The CDR3 is made up of 14 amino acids. The CDR3 spells CASSSSLGTGELFF. Here the CDR3 DNA reads TGTGCCAGTAGTTCCTCTCTCGGCACCGGGGAGCTGTTTTTT.

The chain carries TRBV5-1 and TRBJ1-3; 7 nucleotides line up with TRBD1. CDR3 size: 16 residues. CDR1 and CDR2 from the germline V gene are SGHRS and YFSETQ. The V and J ends lost 0 bases and 2 bases, in that order; junction bases with no gene match: 5. The CDR3, as DNA: TGCGCCAGCAGCTTGGGGGGGACAGAGGCTGGAAACACCATATATTTT. It encodes CASSLGGTEAGNTIYF. The full variable domain, with the rest looked up from reference TRBV5-1 and TRBJ1-3, is KAGVTQTPRYLIKTRGQQVTLSCSPISGHRSVSWYQQTPGQGLQFLFEYFSETQRNKGNFPGRFSGRQFSNSRSEMNVSTLELGDSALYLCASSLGGTEAGNTIYFGEGSWLTVV.

This clone was recorded once. The chain recombines TRBV6-5 with TRBJ1-2; tentative D call: TRBD1 (5 bases). Germline loops: CDR1 MNHEY, CDR2 SVGAGI. CDR3 length: 13 residues. The V gene lost 3 bases and the J gene lost 8 bases, with 13 bases spanning the gap. CDR3: CASSYGWRGGYTF. CDR3 in DNA: TGTGCCAGCAGTTATGGGTGGAGGGGAGGCTACACCTTC.

For the CDR3, the DNA is TGTGCCAGCAGTTTGAGGGGGCGCACTGAAGCTTTCTTT. Its protein product is CASSLRGRTEAFF. This rearrangement joins TRBV27 to TRBJ1-1; TRBD1 matches 7 bases. The CDR3 covers 13 residues. V lost 3 bases and J lost 4; bases outside the gene matches: 2. CDR1 and CDR2 (germline): MNHEY, SMNVEV (reference sequence).

The rearrangement joins TRBV9 to TRBJ2-5, with 8 bases that match TRBD2. Losses at the gene ends were 0 bases for V and 9 bases for J; bases not matched to a gene: 10. The length of the CDR3 is 15 residues. The V gene's germline CDR1 is SGDLS and CDR2 YYNGEE. In DNA, the CDR3 is TGTGCCAGCAGCGTAGAATCTAGCGGGTCGCTCGCCCAGTACTTC. Its protein product is CASSVESSGSLAQYF.

This clone was counted a few times. The chain has TRBV27 and TRBJ1-2; D is possibly TRBD1 (5 bases). The V end lost 8 bases, the J end lost 2 bases, and 18 bases lay between the germline ends. Germline assignment: CDR1 MNHEY and CDR2 SMNVEV (reference sequence). The CDR3 consists of 15 residues. The CDR3 loop reads CASSPRMTVNYGYTF. CDR3 sequence (DNA): TGTGCCAGCTCACCTCGCATGACAGTAAACTATGGCTACACCTTC.

The chain combines TRBV6-1 with TRBJ1-5, with TRBD1 matching over 10 bases. The CDR3 length is 14 residues. J lost 6 bases, V lost 7 bases, and 6 bases had no gene match. Germline CDR1 reads MNHNS; CDR2 reads SASEGT. The chain's CDR3 is CASIMGQGSQPQHF. CDR3 DNA sequence: TGTGCCAGCATTATGGGACAGGGGTCTCAGCCCCAGCATTTT.

The CDR3 bases are TGTGCCAGCAGCGTGGGACAGGGGGGATACAATGAGCAGTTCTTC. Translation gives CASSVGQGGYNEQFF. J is TRBJ2-1 and V is TRBV7-6; 11 bases match TRBD1. CDR1 and CDR2 (germline): SGHVS, FNYEAQ. CDR3 length equals 15 residues. V lost 5 bases to trimming and J lost 4 bases; unmatched junction nucleotides: 4.

This chain uses TRBV7-2 with TRBJ2-7, with TRBD1 matching over 9 bases. Per germline, CDR1 SGHTA and CDR2 FQGNSA. CDR3 size: 14 residues. V lost 4 bases and J lost 4; bases outside the gene matches: 5. CDR3 DNA: TGTGCCAGCAGCTCCCGACAGGGGGGATACGAGCAGTACTTC. Its translation is CASSSRQGGYEQYF. The full variable domain, in which reference TRBV7-2 and TRBJ2-7 provide the parts outside the CDR3, is GAGVSQSPSNKVTEKGKDVELRCDPISGHTALYWYRQSLGQGLEFLIYFQGNSAPDKSGLPSDRFSAERTGGSVSTLTIQRTQQEDSAVYLCASSSRQGGYEQYFGPGTRLTVT.

This clone showed up just once. This chain uses TRBV5-1 with TRBJ2-3; 11 bases agree with TRBD1. After removal of 4 bases from V and 1 base from J, the junction contained 5 bases not matched to a gene. The CDR3 runs to 16 residues. Germline assignment: CDR1 SGHRS and CDR2 YFSETQ. The CDR3 is CASSAGQGAGTDTQYF. The CDR3 nucleotides read TGCGCCAGCAGCGCCGGACAGGGGGCTGGCACAGATACGCAGTATTTT.

This chain uses TRBV6-1 with TRBJ1-2; 7 nucleotides align to TRBD1. The CDR3 sequence is 14 residues long. V shed 6 bases, J shed 0 bases, and the junction held 4 bases outside the gene matches. CDR1 and CDR2 from the germline V gene are MNHNS and SASEGT. The CDR3 loop is CASRGQIANYGYTF. The DNA of the CDR3 is TGTGCCAGCAGGGGACAGATCGCTAACTATGGCTACACCTTC.

The chain uses TRBV18 and TRBJ2-1, with a possible D match to TRBD1 (5 bases). Germline CDR1 is KGHSH and CDR2 is LQKENI. This CDR3 has 15 residues. V was shortened by 3 bases and J by 9 bases, with 18 bases between the two germline ends. Here the CDR3 reads CASSPLPTAPGEQFF. CDR3 DNA: TGTGCCAGCTCACCCCTTCCGACAGCTCCGGGTGAGCAGTTCTTC.